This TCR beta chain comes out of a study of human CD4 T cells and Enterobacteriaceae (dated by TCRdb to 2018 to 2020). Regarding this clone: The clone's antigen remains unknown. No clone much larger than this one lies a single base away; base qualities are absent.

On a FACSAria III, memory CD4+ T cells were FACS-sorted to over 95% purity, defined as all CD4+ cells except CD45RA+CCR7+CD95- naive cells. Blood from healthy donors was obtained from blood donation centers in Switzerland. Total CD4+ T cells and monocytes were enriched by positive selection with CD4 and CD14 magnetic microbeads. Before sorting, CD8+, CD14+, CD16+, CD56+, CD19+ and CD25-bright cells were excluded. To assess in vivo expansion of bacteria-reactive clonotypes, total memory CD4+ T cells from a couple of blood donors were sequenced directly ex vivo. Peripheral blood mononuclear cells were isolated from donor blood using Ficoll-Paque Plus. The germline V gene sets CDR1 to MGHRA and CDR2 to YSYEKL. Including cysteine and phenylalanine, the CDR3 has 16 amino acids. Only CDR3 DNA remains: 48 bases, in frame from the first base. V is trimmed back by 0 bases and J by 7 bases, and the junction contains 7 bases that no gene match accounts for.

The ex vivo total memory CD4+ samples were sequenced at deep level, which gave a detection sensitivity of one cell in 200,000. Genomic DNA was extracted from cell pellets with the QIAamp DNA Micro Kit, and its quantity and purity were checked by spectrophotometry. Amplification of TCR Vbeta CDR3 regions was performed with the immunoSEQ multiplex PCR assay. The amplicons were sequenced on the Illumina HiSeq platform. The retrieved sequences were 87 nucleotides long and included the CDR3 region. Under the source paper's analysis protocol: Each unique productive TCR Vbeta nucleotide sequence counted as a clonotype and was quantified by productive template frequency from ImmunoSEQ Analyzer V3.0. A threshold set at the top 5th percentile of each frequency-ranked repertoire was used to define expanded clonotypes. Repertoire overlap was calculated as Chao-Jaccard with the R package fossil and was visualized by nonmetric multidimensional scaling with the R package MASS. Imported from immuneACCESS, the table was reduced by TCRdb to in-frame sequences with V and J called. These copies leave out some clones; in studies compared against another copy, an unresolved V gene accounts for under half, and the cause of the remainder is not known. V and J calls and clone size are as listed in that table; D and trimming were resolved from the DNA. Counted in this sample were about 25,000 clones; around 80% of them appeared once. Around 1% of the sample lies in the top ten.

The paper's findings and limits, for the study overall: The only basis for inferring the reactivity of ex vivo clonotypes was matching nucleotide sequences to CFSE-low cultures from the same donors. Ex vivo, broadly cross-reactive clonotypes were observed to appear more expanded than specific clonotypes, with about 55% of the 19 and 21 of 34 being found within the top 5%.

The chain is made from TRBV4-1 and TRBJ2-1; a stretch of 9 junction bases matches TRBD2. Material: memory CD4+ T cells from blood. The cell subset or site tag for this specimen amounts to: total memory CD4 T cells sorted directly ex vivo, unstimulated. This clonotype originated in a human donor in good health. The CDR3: CASSQESGTSSNEQFF. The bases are TGCGCCAGCAGCCAAGAATCCGGGACTAGCTCAAATGAGCAGTTCTTC.